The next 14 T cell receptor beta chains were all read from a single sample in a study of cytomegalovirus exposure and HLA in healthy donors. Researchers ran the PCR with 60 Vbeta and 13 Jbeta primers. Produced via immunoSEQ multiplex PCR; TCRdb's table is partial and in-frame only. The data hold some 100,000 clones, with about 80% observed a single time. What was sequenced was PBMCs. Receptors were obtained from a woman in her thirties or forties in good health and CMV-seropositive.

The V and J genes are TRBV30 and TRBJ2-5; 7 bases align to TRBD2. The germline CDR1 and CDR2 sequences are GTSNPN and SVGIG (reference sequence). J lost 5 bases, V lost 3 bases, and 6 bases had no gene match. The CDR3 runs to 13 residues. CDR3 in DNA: TGTGCCTGGAGCGACTACGGGAGGGAGACCCAGTACTTC. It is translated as CAWSDYGRETQYF. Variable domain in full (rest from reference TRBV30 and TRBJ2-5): SQTIHQWPATLVQPVGSPLSLECTVEGTSNPNLYWYRQAAGRGLQLLFYSVGIGQISSEVPQNLSASRPQDRQFILSSKKLLLSDSGFYLCAWSDYGRETQYFGPGTRLLVL.

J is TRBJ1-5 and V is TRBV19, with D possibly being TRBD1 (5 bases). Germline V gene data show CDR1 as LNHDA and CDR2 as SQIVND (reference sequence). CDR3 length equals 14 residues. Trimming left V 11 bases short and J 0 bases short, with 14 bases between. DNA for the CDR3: TGTGCCGGGCGGGACTCGCATAGCAATCAGCCCCAGCATTTT. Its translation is CAGRDSHSNQPQHF.

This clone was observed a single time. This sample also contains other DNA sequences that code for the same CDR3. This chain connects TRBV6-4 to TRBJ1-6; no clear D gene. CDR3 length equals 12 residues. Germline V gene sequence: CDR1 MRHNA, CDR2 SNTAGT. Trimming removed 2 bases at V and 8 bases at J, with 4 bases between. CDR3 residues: CASSDLDSPLHF. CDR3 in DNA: TGTGCCAGCAGTGACCTTGATTCACCCCTCCACTTT.

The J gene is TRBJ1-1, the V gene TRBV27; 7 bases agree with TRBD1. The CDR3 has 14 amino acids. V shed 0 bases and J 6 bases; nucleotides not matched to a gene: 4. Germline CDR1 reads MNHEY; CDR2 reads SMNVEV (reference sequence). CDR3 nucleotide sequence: TGTGCCAGCAGTTTATCCCGACAGGGACCTGAAGCTTTCTTT. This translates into CASSLSRQGPEAFF.

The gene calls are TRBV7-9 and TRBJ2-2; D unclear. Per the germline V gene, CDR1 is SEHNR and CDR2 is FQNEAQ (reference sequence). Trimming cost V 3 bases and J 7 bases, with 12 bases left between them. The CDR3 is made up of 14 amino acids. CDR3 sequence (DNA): TGTGCCAGCAGCTTGAACAGCCTTGGCGGGGAGCTGTTTTTT. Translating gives CASSLNSLGGELFF.

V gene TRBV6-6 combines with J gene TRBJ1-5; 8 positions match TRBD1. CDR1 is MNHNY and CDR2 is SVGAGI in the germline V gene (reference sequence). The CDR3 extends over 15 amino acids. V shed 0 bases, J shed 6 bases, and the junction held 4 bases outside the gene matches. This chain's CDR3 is CASSYSTGVGQPQHF. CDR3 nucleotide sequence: TGTGCCAGCAGTTACTCGACAGGGGTGGGTCAGCCCCAGCATTTT.

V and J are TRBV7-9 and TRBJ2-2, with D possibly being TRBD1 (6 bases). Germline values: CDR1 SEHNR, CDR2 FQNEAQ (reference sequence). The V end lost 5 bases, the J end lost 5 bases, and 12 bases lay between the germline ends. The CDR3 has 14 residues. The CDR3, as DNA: TGTGCCAGCAGCACACGACAGGTGACCGGGGAGCTGTTTTTT. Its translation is CASSTRQVTGELFF.

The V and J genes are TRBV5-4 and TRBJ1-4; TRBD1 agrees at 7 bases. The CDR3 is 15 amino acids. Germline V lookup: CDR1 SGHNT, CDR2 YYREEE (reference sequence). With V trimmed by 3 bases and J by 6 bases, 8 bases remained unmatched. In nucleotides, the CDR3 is TGTGCCAGCAGCTCGCGGAACGACAGGGATGAAAAACTGTTTTTT. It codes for CASSSRNDRDEKLFF.

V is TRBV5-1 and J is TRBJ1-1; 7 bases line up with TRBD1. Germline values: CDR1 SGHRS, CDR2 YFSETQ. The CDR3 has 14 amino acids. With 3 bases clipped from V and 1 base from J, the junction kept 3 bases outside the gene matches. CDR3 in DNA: TGCGCCAGCAGCTCGGGACAGACGAACACTGAAGCTTTCTTT. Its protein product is CASSSGQTNTEAFF.

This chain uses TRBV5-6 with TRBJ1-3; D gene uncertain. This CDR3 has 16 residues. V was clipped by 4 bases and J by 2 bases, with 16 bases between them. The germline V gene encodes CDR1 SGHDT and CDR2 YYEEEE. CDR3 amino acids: CASSPDPRFTGNTIYF. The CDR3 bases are TGTGCCAGCAGCCCCGATCCCAGGTTCACTGGAAACACCATATATTTT.

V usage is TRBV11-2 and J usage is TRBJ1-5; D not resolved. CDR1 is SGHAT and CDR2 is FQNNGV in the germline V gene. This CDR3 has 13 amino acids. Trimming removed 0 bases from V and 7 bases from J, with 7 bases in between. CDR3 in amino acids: CASSLEVGQPQHF. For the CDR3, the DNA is TGTGCCAGCAGCTTAGAGGTCGGGCAGCCCCAGCATTTT.

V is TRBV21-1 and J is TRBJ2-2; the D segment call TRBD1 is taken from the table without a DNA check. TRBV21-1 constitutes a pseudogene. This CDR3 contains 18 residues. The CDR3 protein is CASSKASRGQGNTGELFF. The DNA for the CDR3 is TGTGCCAGCAGCAAAGCGAGTAGGGGACAGGGAAACACCGGGGAGCTGTTTTTT.

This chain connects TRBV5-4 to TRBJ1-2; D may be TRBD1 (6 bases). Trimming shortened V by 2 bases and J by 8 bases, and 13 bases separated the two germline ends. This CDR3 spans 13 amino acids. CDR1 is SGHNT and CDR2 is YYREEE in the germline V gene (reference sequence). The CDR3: CASSLRTERGYTF. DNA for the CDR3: TGTGCCAGCAGCTTACGGACAGAGAGGGGCTACACCTTC. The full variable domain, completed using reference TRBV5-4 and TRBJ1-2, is ETGVTQSPTHLIKTRGQQVTLRCSSQSGHNTVSWYQQALGQGPQFIFQYYREEENGRGNFPPRFSGLQFPNYSSELNVNALELDDSALYLCASSLRTERGYTFGSGTRLTVV.

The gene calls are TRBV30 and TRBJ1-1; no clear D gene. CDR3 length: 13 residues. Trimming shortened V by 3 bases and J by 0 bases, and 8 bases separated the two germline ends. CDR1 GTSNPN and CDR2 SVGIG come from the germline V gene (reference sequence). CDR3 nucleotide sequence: TGTGCCTGGAGGGTGGCCATGAACACTGAAGCTTTCTTT. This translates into CAWRVAMNTEAFF.